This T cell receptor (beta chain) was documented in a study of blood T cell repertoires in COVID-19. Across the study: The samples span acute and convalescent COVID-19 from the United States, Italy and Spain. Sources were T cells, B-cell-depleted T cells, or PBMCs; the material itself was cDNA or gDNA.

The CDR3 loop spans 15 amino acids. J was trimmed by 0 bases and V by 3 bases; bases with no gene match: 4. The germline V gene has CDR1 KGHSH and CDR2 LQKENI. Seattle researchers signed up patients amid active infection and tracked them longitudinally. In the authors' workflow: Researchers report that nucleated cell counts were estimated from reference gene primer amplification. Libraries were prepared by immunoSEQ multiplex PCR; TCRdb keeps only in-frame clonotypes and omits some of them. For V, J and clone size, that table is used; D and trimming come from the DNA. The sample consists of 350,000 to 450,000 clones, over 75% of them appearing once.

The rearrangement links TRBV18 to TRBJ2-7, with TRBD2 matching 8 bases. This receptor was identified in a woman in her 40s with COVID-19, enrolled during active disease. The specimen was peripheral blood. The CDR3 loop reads CASSPSGGHSYEQYF. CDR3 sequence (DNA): TGTGCCAGCTCACCCAGCGGGGGCCACTCCTACGAGCAGTACTTC.